This T cell receptor beta chain is from a study of cytomegalovirus exposure and HLA in healthy donors. TCRdb's table, derived via immunoSEQ multiplex PCR, lists solely in-frame clones and lacks some. The sample has 150,000 to 250,000 clones; about 81% are singletons. The CDR3 is made up of 14 amino acids. V dropped 4 bases and J dropped 6 bases, with 12 bases sitting between them. Germline CDR1 reads MGHRA; CDR2 reads YSYEKL. The specimen was PBMCs. V usage is TRBV4-1 and J usage is TRBJ2-2; D is perhaps TRBD1 (5 bases). This receptor was taken from a woman under 40 in good health and CMV-seronegative. The CDR3 spells CASSPPWGPGELFF. In nucleotides, the CDR3 is TGCGCCAGCAGCCCGCCTTGGGGCCCCGGGGAGCTGTTTTTT.